These T cell receptor beta chains were read from a single sample in a study of cytomegalovirus exposure and HLA in healthy donors. Data came from immunoSEQ multiplex PCR; TCRdb stores just in-frame clones and leaves some out. The sample lists some 110,000 clones; around 74% were seen once. Specimen: PBMCs. These receptors were obtained from a woman between 18 and 29 years old in good health and CMV-seronegative. Both conserved end residues are part of each CDR3. The D gene is left open where the match is weak. Size tells how often a clone was seen (once, few, many) or the class of an expanded clone, and some rows leave it out.

-	TRBV7-9	17	-	TRBJ2-3	CASSSQGGAASTDTQYF	TGTGCCAGCAGCTCCCAGGGGGGTGCGGCTAGCACAGATACGCAGTATTTT
once	TRBV5-1	20	TRBD1	TRBJ1-3	CASSLYGDRGPARTINTIYF	TGCGCCAGCAGCTTGTACGGCGACAGGGGCCCCGCCCGGACTATAAACACCATATATTTT
-	TRBV6-1	13	TRBD1	TRBJ1-1	CASNRQGYTEAFF	TGTGCCAGCAACCGACAGGGGTACACTGAAGCTTTCTTT
few	TRBV4-1	16	TRBD1	TRBJ1-5	CASSQVQGAGNQPQHF	TGCGCCAGCAGCCAAGTACAGGGGGCAGGCAATCAGCCCCAGCATTTT
-	TRBV4-2	16	TRBD1	TRBJ2-3	CASRPVWGQGTDTQYF	TGTGCCAGCAGGCCCGTTTGGGGACAGGGCACAGATACGCAGTATTTT
-	TRBV5-6	14	TRBD1	TRBJ1-2	CASSLGDRGHGYTF	TGTGCCAGCAGCTTGGGAGACAGGGGGCATGGCTACACCTTC
-	TRBV11-3	16	-	TRBJ1-5	CASTEPSQGSNQPQHF	TGTGCCAGCACCGAGCCGTCTCAGGGGAGCAATCAGCCCCAGCATTTT
-	TRBV4-1	15	-	TRBJ2-3	CASSQDGGGPDTQYF	TGCGCCAGCAGCCAAGATGGGGGGGGCCCAGATACGCAGTATTTT
-	TRBV4-1	16	TRBD1	TRBJ1-6	CASSQLIRDRNSPLHF	TGCGCCAGCAGCCAGCTTATCCGGGACAGAAATTCACCCCTCCACTTT
-	TRBV5-1	14	-	TRBJ1-2	CASSSLFTGGGYTF	TGCGCCAGCAGCTCCTTATTTACAGGCGGTGGCTACACCTTC
-	TRBV7-9	14	-	TRBJ2-7	CASSLETGPYEQYF	TGTGCCAGCAGCTTAGAGACAGGCCCCTACGAGCAGTACTTC
-	TRBV5-4	16	TRBD1	TRBJ1-2	CASSLARTGLAYGYTF	TGTGCCAGCAGCTTGGCCCGGACAGGACTGGCCTATGGCTACACCTTC
-	TRBV5-1	13	-	TRBJ2-7	CASSTDSTYEQYF	TGCGCCAGCAGCACGGACAGCACCTACGAGCAGTACTTC
-	TRBV28	12	-	TRBJ2-7	CASTGVSYEQYF	TGTGCCAGCACCGGGGTCTCCTACGAGCAGTACTTC
few	TRBV2	12	-	TRBJ1-3	CASRQNRNTIYF	TGTGCCAGCAGACAGAACAGAAACACCATATATTTT
-	TRBV7-6	14	-	TRBJ2-7	CASSPRVVDYEQYF	TGTGCCAGCAGCCCCCGGGTGGTCGACTACGAGCAGTACTTC
-	TRBV6-4	16	TRBD2	TRBJ2-1	CASSVDSGGAADEQFF	TGTGCCAGCAGTGTCGATAGCGGGGGGGCCGCGGATGAGCAGTTCTTC